Listed below are T cell receptor beta chains from one sample, sequenced in a study of T cell responses to AZD1222 COVID-19 vaccine. Here immunoSEQ multiplex PCR was the method, and the copy in TCRdb shows in-frame clones only, minus some. The table lists around 190,000 clones, 80% to 90% of them singletons. Sequences were derived from peripheral blood, sampled 28 days after the second AZD1222 dose. The receptors were gathered from an adult who received the AZD1222 COVID-19 vaccine. Each CDR3 is given with its conserved first and last residue. The order of the fields is J gene, D gene, clone size, V gene, CDR3 DNA, CDR3 protein. The D gene is left open where the match is weak. Clone size, where shown, is once, few, many, or a class for clones that have expanded.

J: TRBJ2-1; D: -; size: -; V: TRBV5-1; DNA: TGCGCCAGCAGCTTGGCGGACGCGGACAATGAGCAGTTCTTC; CDR3: CASSLADADNEQFF
J: TRBJ1-5; D: -; size: once; V: TRBV10-3; DNA: TGTGCCATCAAGGCGGAGGGAGATCAGCCCCAGCATTTT; CDR3: CAIKAEGDQPQHF
J: TRBJ1-3; D: -; size: -; V: TRBV7-2; DNA: TGTGCCAGCAGCTTAGACTACTCTGGAAACACCATATATTTT; CDR3: CASSLDYSGNTIYF
J: TRBJ1-2; D: -; size: -; V: TRBV6-5; DNA: TGTGCCAGCGTCGCGGGGGCAGGATATGGCTACACCTTC; CDR3: CASVAGAGYGYTF
J: TRBJ2-1; D: -; size: few; V: TRBV11-3; DNA: TGTGCCAGCAGCTTAGGAACAGGCAATGAGCAGTTCTTC; CDR3: CASSLGTGNEQFF
J: TRBJ2-1; D: TRBD1; size: -; V: TRBV4-3; DNA: TGCGCCAGCAGCCTCGAGACAGGGATGGAGAATGAGCAGTTCTTC; CDR3: CASSLETGMENEQFF
J: TRBJ2-7; D: TRBD1; size: -; V: TRBV7-2; DNA: TGTGCCAGCAGCGCGTGGGACAGGGGCGGAGAGCAGTACTTC; CDR3: CASSAWDRGGEQYF
J: TRBJ1-4; D: TRBD1; size: -; V: TRBV5-1; DNA: TGCGCCAGCAGCGAAGGACAGGGGACAACTAATGAAAAACTGTTTTTT; CDR3: CASSEGQGTTNEKLFF
J: TRBJ2-2; D: -; size: -; V: TRBV6-5; DNA: TGTGCCAGCACCCCGCTTGGGACCGGGGAGCTGTTTTTT; CDR3: CASTPLGTGELFF
J: TRBJ2-7; D: -; size: few; V: TRBV6-5; DNA: TGTGCCAGCAGTTACTCCCCAGGGGGGGGCTCCTACGAGCAGTACTTC; CDR3: CASSYSPGGGSYEQYF
J: TRBJ1-5; D: -; size: -; V: TRBV2; DNA: TGTGCCAGCGCCTCGGATCAGGGGAATCAGCCCCAGCATTTT; CDR3: CASASDQGNQPQHF
J: TRBJ2-5; D: TRBD2; size: -; V: TRBV6-4; DNA: TGTGCCAGCAGTGGCCCGGGGAGGGGCAGGGAGACCCAGTACTTC; CDR3: CASSGPGRGRETQYF
J: TRBJ1-6; D: -; size: -; V: TRBV27; DNA: TGTGCCAGCAGTTTAGCTTCAGGGCTTAATTCACCCCTCCACTTT; CDR3: CASSLASGLNSPLHF
J: TRBJ1-1; D: -; size: -; V: TRBV2; DNA: TGTGCCAGCGAACTCGGGGGGTCGAACACTGAAGCTTTCTTT; CDR3: CASELGGSNTEAFF
J: TRBJ2-1; D: -; size: -; V: TRBV5-1; DNA: TGCGCCAGCAGCCAGGAGTACGGTGAGCAGTTCTTC; CDR3: CASSQEYGEQFF
J: TRBJ2-5; D: -; size: -; V: TRBV9; DNA: TGTGCCAGCAGCGAGAACTCACTAGTGGAGACCCAGTACTTC; CDR3: CASSENSLVETQYF
J: TRBJ2-1; D: TRBD2; size: -; V: TRBV4-3; DNA: TGCGCCAGCAGCCCGCTCACTAGCGGGGTTGAGCAGTTCTTC; CDR3: CASSPLTSGVEQFF
J: TRBJ2-1; D: TRBD1; size: -; V: TRBV5-4; DNA: TGTGCCAGCAGCCGAGGACAGGGGCCAGGCAATGAGCAGTTCTTC; CDR3: CASSRGQGPGNEQFF
J: TRBJ1-2; D: -; size: -; V: TRBV5-4; DNA: TGTGCCAGCAGCTTGGATGGAGTGGGGGGCTACACCTTC; CDR3: CASSLDGVGGYTF
J: TRBJ1-6; D: -; size: -; V: TRBV2; DNA: TGTGCCAGCAGTGAAATGGTAGATAATTCACCCCTCCACTTT; CDR3: CASSEMVDNSPLHF
J: TRBJ2-5; D: -; size: once; V: TRBV5-1; DNA: TGCGCCAGCAGCCCGGGGACCGGGGAGACCCAGTACTTC; CDR3: CASSPGTGETQYF
J: TRBJ2-2; D: -; size: -; V: TRBV10-3; DNA: TGTGCCATCAGTGAGTCGGTCGGGGAGGGGGAGCTGTTTTTT; CDR3: CAISESVGEGELFF
J: TRBJ1-6; D: TRBD1; size: -; V: TRBV20-1; DNA: TGCAGTGCTAGTAAGGGGACAGGAAATTATAATTCACCCCTCCACTTT; CDR3: CSASKGTGNYNSPLHF
J: TRBJ1-6; D: -; size: once; V: TRBV9; DNA: TGTGCCAGCAGCGTAGTGGCAGAAAATTCACCCCTCCACTTT; CDR3: CASSVVAENSPLHF
J: TRBJ2-7; D: TRBD1; size: -; V: TRBV5-1; DNA: TGCGCCAGCAGCTTGGGATTCCTAAGGACAGGGGGCTACGAGCAGTACTTC; CDR3: CASSLGFLRTGGYEQYF
J: TRBJ1-2; D: -; size: -; V: TRBV6-5; DNA: TGTGCCAGCAGGGGTGAACAGGGTTTCCATGGCTACACCTTC; CDR3: CASRGEQGFHGYTF
J: TRBJ1-4; D: -; size: -; V: TRBV27; DNA: TGTGCCAGCTCCCTCCGGTCTTGGGGTAATGAAAAACTGTTTTTT; CDR3: CASSLRSWGNEKLFF
J: TRBJ1-1; D: -; size: -; V: TRBV7-9; DNA: TGTGCCAGCAGCTTAGGGGAAGTCGACACTGAAGCTTTCTTT; CDR3: CASSLGEVDTEAFF
J: TRBJ2-4; D: TRBD1; size: -; V: TRBV13; DNA: TGTGCCAGCAGCCCACCCGACAGGGGCGATGCCAAAAACATTCAGTACTTC; CDR3: CASSPPDRGDAKNIQYF
J: TRBJ1-3; D: -; size: -; V: TRBV7-9; DNA: TGTGCCAGCGGGCAGAGCTCTGGAAACACCATATATTTT; CDR3: CASGQSSGNTIYF
J: TRBJ2-7; D: -; size: -; V: TRBV7-2; DNA: TGTGCCAGCAGCTTAGGGCCAGCGGTGAGCGAGCAGTACTTC; CDR3: CASSLGPAVSEQYF
J: TRBJ1-3; D: -; size: -; V: TRBV19; DNA: TGTGCCAGTAGTAGCACAGGGAACTCTGGAAACACCATATATTTT; CDR3: CASSSTGNSGNTIYF
J: TRBJ2-2; D: -; size: -; V: TRBV5-1; DNA: TGCGCCAGCAGCCAGGACCCGACCGGGGAGCTGTTTTTT; CDR3: CASSQDPTGELFF
J: TRBJ2-1; D: TRBD2; size: -; V: TRBV5-4; DNA: TGTGCCACCCACCACGAGAGGGGAGGGTACAATGAGCAGTTCTTC; CDR3: CATHHERGGYNEQFF
J: TRBJ2-5; D: -; size: -; V: TRBV11-1; DNA: TGTGCCAGCAGCTTAGATGGGGTAGGGGAGACCCAGTACTTC; CDR3: CASSLDGVGETQYF
J: TRBJ2-4; D: TRBD1; size: -; V: TRBV5-6; DNA: TGTGCCAGCAGCTTAACTCTGGACAGGGGGCGCATAAACATTCAGTACTTC; CDR3: CASSLTLDRGRINIQYF
J: TRBJ1-2; D: -; size: few; V: TRBV4-2; DNA: TGTGCCAGCAGCCAAGCGACGGGTGGTGACTATGGCTACACCTTC; CDR3: CASSQATGGDYGYTF
J: TRBJ1-5; D: TRBD1; size: -; V: TRBV4-1; DNA: TGCGCCAGCAGCCAAGAGGACAGGGGGAATCAGCCCCAGCATTTT; CDR3: CASSQEDRGNQPQHF
J: TRBJ1-2; D: -; size: -; V: TRBV28; DNA: TGTGCCAGCAGTTTACAGGGTAATGGCTACACCTTC; CDR3: CASSLQGNGYTF
J: TRBJ2-2; D: -; size: -; V: TRBV6-2/TRBV6-3; DNA: TGTGCCAGCAGTTTGGAAGGGACGAACACCGGGGAGCTGTTTTTT; CDR3: CASSLEGTNTGELFF
J: TRBJ1-5; D: TRBD1; size: -; V: TRBV6-5; DNA: TGTGCCAGCAGTTACATGAGGGGGCAGAGCAATCAGCCCCAGCATTTT; CDR3: CASSYMRGQSNQPQHF
J: TRBJ1-1; D: -; size: -; V: TRBV30; DNA: TGTGCCTGGAGTGTAGGGAGGGACACTGAAGCTTTCTTT; CDR3: CAWSVGRDTEAFF
J: TRBJ2-3; D: TRBD2; size: -; V: TRBV19; DNA: TGTGCCAGTAGTATGAGTAGCGGGGCCACAGATACGCAGTATTTT; CDR3: CASSMSSGATDTQYF
J: TRBJ1-3; D: -; size: -; V: TRBV13; DNA: TGTGCCAGCAGCTCAAAGAGATTAGGCCGGGCGGGAAACACCATATATTTT; CDR3: CASSSKRLGRAGNTIYF
J: TRBJ2-4; D: -; size: -; V: TRBV6-1; DNA: TGTGCCAGCAGTGTAGCCGGGTTCGACAAAAACATTCAGTACTTC; CDR3: CASSVAGFDKNIQYF
J: TRBJ2-7; D: -; size: -; V: TRBV13; DNA: TGTGCCAGCAGCGAAAGACAGGGAGGCACCTACGAGCAGTACTTC; CDR3: CASSERQGGTYEQYF
J: TRBJ1-2; D: -; size: many; V: TRBV7-2; DNA: TGTGCCAGCAGCTTAGCAGGTTCGGGAGGCTACACCTTC; CDR3: CASSLAGSGGYTF
J: TRBJ1-4; D: -; size: -; V: TRBV19; DNA: TGTGCCAGTAGTATTGTCGGGGGCGGGGAAAAACTGTTTTTT; CDR3: CASSIVGGGEKLFF
J: TRBJ1-2; D: -; size: -; V: TRBV3-1/TRBV3-2; DNA: TGTGCCAGCAGCTTTCCGGGGGGTAACTATGGCTACACCTTC; CDR3: CASSFPGGNYGYTF
J: TRBJ2-7; D: -; size: -; V: TRBV6-5; DNA: TGTGCCAGCAGCCGGGCGGGACCCACAACCTACGAGCAGTACTTC; CDR3: CASSRAGPTTYEQYF
J: TRBJ2-6; D: TRBD1; size: -; V: TRBV5-1; DNA: TGCGCCAGCAGCGGGTACAGGGGGCGTGAGCCTGGGGCCAACGTCCTGACTTTC; CDR3: CASSGYRGREPGANVLTF
J: TRBJ1-5; D: -; size: -; V: TRBV12-3/TRBV12-4; DNA: TGTGCCAGCAGCCAATGGGGGGATCAGCCCCAGCATTTT; CDR3: CASSQWGDQPQHF
J: TRBJ1-5; D: -; size: -; V: TRBV7-8; DNA: TGTGCCAGCAGCTTACTGAGGGTGTCGAATCAGCCCCAGCATTTT; CDR3: CASSLLRVSNQPQHF
J: TRBJ1-4; D: -; size: -; V: TRBV4-1; DNA: TGCGCCAGCAGCCAAGGGGGTAGCGGGACCGGCGGCGAAAAACTGTTTTTT; CDR3: CASSQGGSGTGGEKLFF
J: TRBJ2-1; D: TRBD2; size: -; V: TRBV9; DNA: TGTGCCAGCAGCGTAGCGGTAGCGGGGGCCTACAATGAGCAGTTCTTC; CDR3: CASSVAVAGAYNEQFF
J: TRBJ1-3; D: -; size: -; V: TRBV7-2; DNA: TGTGCCAGCAGCACATTCCACAGGGTTACTGGAAACACCATATATTTT; CDR3: CASSTFHRVTGNTIYF
J: TRBJ2-3; D: TRBD2; size: -; V: TRBV7-8; DNA: TGTGCCAGCAGCTTAGCAGGAATAGCGGGGGGGCCACGCACAGATACGCAGTATTTT; CDR3: CASSLAGIAGGPRTDTQYF